The entry below describes one T cell receptor beta chain. Which antigen it targets is not known. No qualities accompany the bases; no much larger clone lies one base away. Single viable CD3+CD4+CD8-CD45RO+ cells were sorted as memory CD4+ T cells on a FACSAria II. CMV serostatus was determined with a Roche Elecsys assay detecting serum IgG against CMV pp150, pp28, p38 and p52. After thawing, total CD4+ T cells were enriched by positive selection with CD4 magnetic microbeads. Samples originated from another study that specifically interrogated the CD4+ T cell memory repertoire. Following standard operating procedures, peripheral blood mononuclear cells were isolated and cryopreserved, while serum was kept at -80 degrees C. The staining relied on CD3-PerCP (BW264/56), CD4-APC (RPA-T4), CD45RO-PE (UCHT1) and CD8-Pacific Orange (3B5) antibodies, and Sytox blue was used to exclude non-viable cells. The entry originates in a study of memory CD4+ T cells and cytomegalovirus serostatus (dated by TCRdb to 2018 to 2020). With regard to the full study: The roughly 35 healthy Belgian adults in the cohort included 9 who were CMV seropositive and 24 who were CMV seronegative. To replicate a published TCR-based CMV serostatus classifier, the researchers sequenced the CD4+ memory TCRbeta repertoires of a Belgian cohort whose cytomegalovirus serostatus was known.

Broader findings and caveats from the paper: The results were read as suggesting that the CMV-associated TCR signature is, for the most part, present in the CD4+ memory repertoire. Of 150 to 200 previously reported CMV-associated TCRbeta sequences, some 73 appeared in the CD4+ memory repertoires, each in one to five individuals. For predicting CMV serostatus, the median bootstrapped AUC was approximately 0.95 using the original framework and over 0.9 using a US-trained random forest. A median bootstrapped AUC of 0.95 with a 95% CI of 0.76-1.00 was achieved on the Belgian cohort by the original-framework classifier. Unlike the original study, which covered naive and memory CD4+ and CD8+ populations, the Belgian study sequenced only CD4+CD45RO+ memory cells.

The Quick-DNA Microprep Kit was used to extract genomic DNA from the sorted cells. Amplification of TCRbeta DNA was done with the immunoSEQ hsTCRbeta kit, following the protocol from the manufacturer. An Illumina MiSeq instrument was used to sequence the TCRbeta libraries. Under the source paper's analysis protocol: Removing out-of-frame sequences left approximately 2,000,000 distinct TCRbeta sequences, an average of approximately 61,000 per individual. Each individual was scored using the number of 150 to 200 previously reported CMV-associated TCRbeta sequences that the individual carried and the total number of productive distinct TCRbeta sequences. A beta-binomial model was reimplemented in Python, and random forests from scikit-learn, run with default parameters, were trained on data from the US cohort. Classifier performance on the Belgian cohort was reported as the median AUC with percentile confidence intervals calculated over 10,000 bootstrap iterations. The source is immuneACCESS, and TCRdb retained only in-frame sequences with V and J called. Part of the clones is not carried over; for the studies checked, unresolved V genes explain less than half of this, and the remainder is unexplained. The D gene and trimming were derived from the DNA, and the V and J assignments and clone size from that table. Here the sample has 58,000 or so clones; around three quarters occur a single time. The biggest ten clones account for 2% to 3% of the sample.

The sample comprised memory CD4+ T cells from blood. The receptor was derived from an adult in good health and CMV-seropositive.

The CDR3 reads CAIGTEKQETQYF. The DNA sequence reads TGTGCCATAGGGACAGAAAAACAAGAGACCCAGTACTTC. The chain is assembled from TRBV10-3 and TRBJ2-5; 7 junctional bases match TRBD1. At the junction V is shortened by 9 bases and J by 2 bases; bases outside the gene matches: 6. The cysteine opens and the phenylalanine closes a CDR3 of 13 amino acids. Solely the CDR3 DNA is kept, with 39 bases framed from the first base. Per the germline V gene, ENHRY is the CDR1 and SYGVKD is the CDR2.